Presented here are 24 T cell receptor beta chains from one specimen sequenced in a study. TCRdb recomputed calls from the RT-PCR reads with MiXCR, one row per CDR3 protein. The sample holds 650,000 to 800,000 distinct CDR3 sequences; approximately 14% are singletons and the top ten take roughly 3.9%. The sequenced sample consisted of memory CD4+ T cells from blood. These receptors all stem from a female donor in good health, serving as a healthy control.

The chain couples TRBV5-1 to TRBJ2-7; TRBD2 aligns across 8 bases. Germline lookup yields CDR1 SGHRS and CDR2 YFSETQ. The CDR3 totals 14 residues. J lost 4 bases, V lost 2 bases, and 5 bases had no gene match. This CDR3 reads CASSFGGAAYEQYF. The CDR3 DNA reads TGCGCCAGCAGCTTCGGGGGGGCCGCGTACGAGCAGTACTTC.

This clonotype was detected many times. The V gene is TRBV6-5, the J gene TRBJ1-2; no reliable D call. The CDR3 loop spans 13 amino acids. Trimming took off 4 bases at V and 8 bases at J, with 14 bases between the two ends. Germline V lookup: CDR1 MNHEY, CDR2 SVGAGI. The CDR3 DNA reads TGTGCCAGCAGTTCACTCAGAAGGGAGGGCTACACCTTC. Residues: CASSSLRREGYTF.

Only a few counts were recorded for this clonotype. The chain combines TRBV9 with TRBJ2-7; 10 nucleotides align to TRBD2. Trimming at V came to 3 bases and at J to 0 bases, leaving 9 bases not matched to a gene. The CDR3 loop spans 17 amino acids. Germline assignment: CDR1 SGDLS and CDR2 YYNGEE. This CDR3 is CASSGPAGGINSYEQYF. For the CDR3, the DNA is TGTGCCAGCAGCGGGCCAGCGGGAGGGATAAACTCCTACGAGCAGTACTTC. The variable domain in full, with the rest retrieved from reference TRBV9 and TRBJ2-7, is DSGVTQTPKHLITATGQRVTLRCSPRSGDLSVYWYQQSLDQGLQFLIQYYNGEERAKGNILERFSAQQFPDLHSELNLSSLELGDSALYFCASSGPAGGINSYEQYFGPGTRLTVT.

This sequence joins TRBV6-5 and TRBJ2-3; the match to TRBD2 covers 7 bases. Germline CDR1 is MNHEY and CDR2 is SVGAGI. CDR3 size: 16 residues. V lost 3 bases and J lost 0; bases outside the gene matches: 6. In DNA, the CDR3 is TGTGCCAGCAGTTATTGGGGGGGTACTAGCACAGATACGCAGTATTTT. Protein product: CASSYWGGTSTDTQYF.

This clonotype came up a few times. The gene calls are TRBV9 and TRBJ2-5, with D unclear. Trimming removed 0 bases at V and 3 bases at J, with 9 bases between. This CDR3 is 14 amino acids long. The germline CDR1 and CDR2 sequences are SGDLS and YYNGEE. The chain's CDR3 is CASSVGSPKETQYF. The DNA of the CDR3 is TGTGCCAGCAGCGTAGGGTCACCAAAAGAGACCCAGTACTTC.

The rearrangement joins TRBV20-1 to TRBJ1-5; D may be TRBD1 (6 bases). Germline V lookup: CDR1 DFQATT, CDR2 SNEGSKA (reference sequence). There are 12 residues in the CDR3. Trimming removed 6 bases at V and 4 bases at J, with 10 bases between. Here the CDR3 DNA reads TGCAGTGCCCATACAGGGAATCAGCCCCAGCATTTT. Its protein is CSAHTGNQPQHF.

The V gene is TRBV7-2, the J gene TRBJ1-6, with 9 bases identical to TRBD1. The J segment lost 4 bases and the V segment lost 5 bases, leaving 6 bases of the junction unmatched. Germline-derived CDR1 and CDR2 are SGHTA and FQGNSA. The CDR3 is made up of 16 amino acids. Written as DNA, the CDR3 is TGTGCCAGCAGCCCACGGGACAGGGTATATAATTCACCCCTCCACTTT. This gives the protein CASSPRDRVYNSPLHF.

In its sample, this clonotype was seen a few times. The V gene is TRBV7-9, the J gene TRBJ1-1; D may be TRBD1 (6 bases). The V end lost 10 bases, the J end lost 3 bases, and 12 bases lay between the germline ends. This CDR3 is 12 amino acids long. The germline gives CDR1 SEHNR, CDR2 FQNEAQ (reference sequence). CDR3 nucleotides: TGTGCCACCTCAGGGGAACACACTGAAGCTTTCTTT. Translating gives CATSGEHTEAFF.

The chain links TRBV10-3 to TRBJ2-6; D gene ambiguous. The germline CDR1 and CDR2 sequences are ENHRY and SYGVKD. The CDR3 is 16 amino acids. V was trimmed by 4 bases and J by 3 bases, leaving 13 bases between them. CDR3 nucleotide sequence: TGTGCCATCAGTGCGAAGGGTGACGATGGGGCCAACGTCCTGACTTTC. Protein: CAISAKGDDGANVLTF.

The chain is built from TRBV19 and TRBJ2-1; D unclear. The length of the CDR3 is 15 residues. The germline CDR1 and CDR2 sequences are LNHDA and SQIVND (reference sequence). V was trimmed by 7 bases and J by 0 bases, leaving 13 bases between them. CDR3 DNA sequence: TGTGCCAGTACCAACTCCGGCGGCTCCTACAATGAGCAGTTCTTC. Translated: CASTNSGGSYNEQFF.

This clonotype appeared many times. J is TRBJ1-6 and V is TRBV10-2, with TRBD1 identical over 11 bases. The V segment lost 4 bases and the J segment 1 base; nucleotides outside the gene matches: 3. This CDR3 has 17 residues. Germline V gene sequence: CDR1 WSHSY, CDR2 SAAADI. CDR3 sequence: CASSADRGRSYNSPLHF. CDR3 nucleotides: TGCGCCAGCAGTGCGGACAGGGGGCGATCCTATAATTCACCCCTCCACTTT.

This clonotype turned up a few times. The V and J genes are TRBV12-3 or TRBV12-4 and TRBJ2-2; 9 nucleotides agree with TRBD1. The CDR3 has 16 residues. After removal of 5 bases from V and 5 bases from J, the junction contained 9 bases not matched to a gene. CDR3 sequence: CASSTRQGVLTGELFF. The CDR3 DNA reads TGTGCCAGCAGTACTCGACAGGGGGTACTGACCGGGGAGCTGTTTTTT.

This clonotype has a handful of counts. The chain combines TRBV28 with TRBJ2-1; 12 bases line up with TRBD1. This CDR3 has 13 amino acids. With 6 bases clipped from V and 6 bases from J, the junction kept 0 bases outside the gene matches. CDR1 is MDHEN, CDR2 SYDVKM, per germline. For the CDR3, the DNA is TGTGCCAGCAGGGGACAGGGGGCCAATGAGCAGTTCTTC. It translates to CASRGQGANEQFF.

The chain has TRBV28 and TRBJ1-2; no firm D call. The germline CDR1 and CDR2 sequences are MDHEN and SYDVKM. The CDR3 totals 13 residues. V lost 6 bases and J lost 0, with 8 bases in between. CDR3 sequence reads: CASRAAANYGYTF. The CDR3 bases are TGTGCCAGCAGGGCGGCGGCTAACTATGGCTACACCTTC.

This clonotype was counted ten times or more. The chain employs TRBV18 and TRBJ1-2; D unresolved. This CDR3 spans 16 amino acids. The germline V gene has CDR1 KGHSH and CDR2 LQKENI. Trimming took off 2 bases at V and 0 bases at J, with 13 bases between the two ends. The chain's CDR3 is CASSPRAELANYGYTF. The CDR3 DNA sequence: TGTGCCAGCTCACCAAGGGCGGAACTCGCTAACTATGGCTACACCTTC.

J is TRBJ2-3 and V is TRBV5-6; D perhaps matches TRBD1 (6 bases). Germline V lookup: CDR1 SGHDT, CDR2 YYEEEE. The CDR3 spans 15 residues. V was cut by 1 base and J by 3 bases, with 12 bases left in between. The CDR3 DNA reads TGTGCCAGCAGCTTGTATAGCCAGGGGACAGATACGCAGTATTTT. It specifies CASSLYSQGTDTQYF.

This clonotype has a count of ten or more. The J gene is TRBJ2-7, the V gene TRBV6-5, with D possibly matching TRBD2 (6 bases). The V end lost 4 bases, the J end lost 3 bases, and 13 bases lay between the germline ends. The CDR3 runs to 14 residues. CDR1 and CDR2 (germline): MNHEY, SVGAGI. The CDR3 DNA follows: TGTGCCAGCAGTTTTCACCGGGAGAGCTACGAGCAGTACTTC. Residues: CASSFHRESYEQYF.

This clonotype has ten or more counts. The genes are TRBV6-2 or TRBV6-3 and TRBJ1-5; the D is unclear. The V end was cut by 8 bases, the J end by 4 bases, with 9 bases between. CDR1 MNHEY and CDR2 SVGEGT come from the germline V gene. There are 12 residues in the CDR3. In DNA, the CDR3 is TGTGCCAGCGGCTACAGAAATCAGCCCCAGCATTTT. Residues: CASGYRNQPQHF.

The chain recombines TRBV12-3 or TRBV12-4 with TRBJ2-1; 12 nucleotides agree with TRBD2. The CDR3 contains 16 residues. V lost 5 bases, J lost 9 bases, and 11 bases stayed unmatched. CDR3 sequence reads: CASSQTTSGRSGEQFF. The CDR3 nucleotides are TGTGCCAGCAGTCAGACGACTAGCGGGAGAAGTGGTGAGCAGTTCTTC.

The CDR3 DNA is TGCAGTGCTAGAGATGATCGGGGAGGAGAGACCCAGTACTTC. It yields the protein CSARDDRGGETQYF. The V and J genes are TRBV20-1 and TRBJ2-5, with a possible D match to TRBD2 (6 bases). This CDR3 region has 14 residues. Germline V lookup: CDR1 DFQATT, CDR2 SNEGSKA (reference sequence). Trimming removed 0 bases at V and 4 bases at J, with 12 bases between.

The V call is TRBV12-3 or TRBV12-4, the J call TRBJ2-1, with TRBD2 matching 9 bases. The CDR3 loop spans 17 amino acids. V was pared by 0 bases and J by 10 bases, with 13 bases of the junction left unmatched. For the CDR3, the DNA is TGTGCCAGCAGTTTAGCGGGGGTATATAGCGGGGGTTACGAGCAGTTCTTC. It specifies CASSLAGVYSGGYEQFF.

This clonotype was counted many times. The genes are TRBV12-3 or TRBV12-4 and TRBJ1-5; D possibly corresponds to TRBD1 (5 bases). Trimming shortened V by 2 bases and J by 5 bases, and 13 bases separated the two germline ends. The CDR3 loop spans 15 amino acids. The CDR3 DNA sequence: TGTGCCAGCAGTTTATGGCAGGGAGAATATCAGCCCCAGCATTTT. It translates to CASSLWQGEYQPQHF.

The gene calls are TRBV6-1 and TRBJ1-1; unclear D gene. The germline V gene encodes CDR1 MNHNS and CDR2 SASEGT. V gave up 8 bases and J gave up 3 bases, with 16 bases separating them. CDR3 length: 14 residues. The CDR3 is CASRLRPEDTEAFF. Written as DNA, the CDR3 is TGTGCCAGCCGGCTACGTCCAGAGGACACTGAAGCTTTCTTT.

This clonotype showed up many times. The CDR3 is CASSLGQTNYGYTF. CDR3 coding DNA: TGTGCCAGCAGTTTAGGGCAGACTAACTATGGCTACACCTTC. The chain carries TRBV12-3 or TRBV12-4 and TRBJ1-2; D gene uncertain. CDR3 length equals 14 residues. Trimming pared 1 base from V and 0 bases from J, leaving 6 bases between.